These 13 T cell receptor beta chains were all obtained from the same sample, sequenced in a study of shared clonotypes between healthy human individuals. The protocol was immunoSEQ multiplex PCR, while the TCRdb copy is restricted to in-frame clones and leaves out a portion. The data contain hundreds of thousands of clones, around 79% of them seen just once; the ten biggest clones take up about 10%. Sequencing was performed on memory CD4+ T cells sorted from blood. Subset defined: CD45RA-negative fraction. These TCRs come from a man between 25 and 39 years old in good health.

This clone was seen more than once but under ten times. This rearrangement joins TRBV9 to TRBJ1-1; D is possibly TRBD1 (6 bases). This CDR3 spans 15 amino acids. Germline values: CDR1 SGDLS, CDR2 YYNGEE. Deletions cut 0 bases from V and 1 base from J, with 10 bases between. The CDR3, as DNA: TGTGCCAGCAGCGTAGATGTGGGGGCGAACACTGAAGCTTTCTTT. Its translation is CASSVDVGANTEAFF.

CDR3 sequence reads: CASSLESSYGYTF. Written as DNA, the CDR3 is TGTGCCAGCAGCTTGGAATCCTCGTATGGCTACACCTTC. The chain couples TRBV5-5 to TRBJ1-2; D is unresolved. The V gene lost 0 bases and the J gene lost 5 bases, with 8 bases spanning the gap. The V gene's germline CDR1 is SGHKS and CDR2 YYEKEE (reference sequence). The CDR3 covers 13 residues. Filled out from reference TRBV5-5 and TRBJ1-2, the complete variable domain reads DAGVTQSPTHLIKTRGQQVTLRCSPISGHKSVSWYQQVLGQGPQFIFQYYEKEERGRGNFPDRFSARQFPNYSSELNVNALLLGDSALYLCASSLESSYGYTFGSGTRLTVV.

This clone has a handful of counts. The chain is built from TRBV29-1 and TRBJ2-6; D possibly matches TRBD1 or TRBD2 (5 bases each). CDR3 size: 15 residues. V was cut by 6 bases and J by 0 bases, with 12 bases left in between. CDR1 and CDR2 (germline): SQVTM, ANQGSEA. The CDR3 spells CSVPGPHSGANVLTF. The DNA of the CDR3 is TGCAGCGTCCCGGGACCGCACTCTGGGGCCAACGTCCTGACTTTC. The variable domain in full, with the rest retrieved from reference TRBV29-1 and TRBJ2-6, is SAVISQKPSRDICQRGTSLTIQCQVDSQVTMMFWYRQQPGQSLTLIATANQGSEATYESGFVIDKFPISRPNLTFSTLTVSNMSPEDSSIYLCSVPGPHSGANVLTFGAGSRLTVL.

This chain links TRBV5-4 with TRBJ2-2; unclear D gene. This CDR3 region has 13 residues. Per the germline V gene, CDR1 is SGHNT and CDR2 is YYREEE (reference sequence). The V and J ends lost 6 bases and 3 bases respectively, with 9 bases between them. CDR3 sequence (DNA): TGTGCCAGCAACACAGATTACACCGGGGAGCTGTTTTTT. Protein product: CASNTDYTGELFF.

The chain has TRBV10-2 and TRBJ2-5, with D possibly TRBD1 on 6 matching bases. Looked up from germline, CDR1 is WSHSY and CDR2 is SAAADI. V was clipped by 6 bases and J by 5 bases, with 19 bases between them. The CDR3 consists of 15 residues. The CDR3 coding sequence is TGCGCCAGCAGCAGACAGGCCACCCCAGGGGAGACCCAGTACTTC. Protein sequence: CASSRQATPGETQYF.

The chain employs TRBV27 and TRBJ2-1; TRBD1 matches at 8 bases. The V gene's germline CDR1 is MNHEY and CDR2 SMNVEV (reference sequence). J gave up 4 bases and V 4 bases, and 3 bases lay outside the gene matches. The CDR3 runs to 14 residues. CDR3 in DNA: TGTGCCAGCAGTTCTGGACAGGGTTACAATGAGCAGTTCTTC. Translation gives CASSSGQGYNEQFF.

The chain uses TRBV18 and TRBJ2-7, with TRBD2 matching 8 bases. Germline assignment: CDR1 KGHSH and CDR2 LQKENI. The junction had 6 bases not matched to a gene; V was cut back by 8 bases and J by 0 bases. The CDR3 is made up of 14 amino acids. CDR3 coding DNA: TGTGCCAGCGAGGGGCTAGCGGGCTCCTACGAGCAGTACTTC. This sequence encodes CASEGLAGSYEQYF.

The chain has TRBV6-6 and TRBJ2-7; 8 nucleotides match TRBD1. This CDR3 is 14 amino acids long. Germline V gene sequence: CDR1 MNHNY, CDR2 SVGAGI (reference sequence). Trimming cost V 3 bases and J 4 bases; bases outside gene matches: 5. CDR3 loop: CASSYRTGTYEQYF. Written as DNA, the CDR3 is TGTGCCAGCAGTTATAGGACAGGGACGTACGAGCAGTACTTC.

The rearrangement links TRBV18 to TRBJ2-5, with D maybe TRBD2 (5 bases). CDR1 KGHSH and CDR2 LQKENI come from the germline V gene. V was shortened by 0 bases and J by 2 bases, with 7 bases between the two germline ends. The CDR3 is 14 amino acids. CDR3 loop: CASSPPEVQETQYF. The CDR3 DNA is TGTGCCAGCTCACCACCGGAGGTGCAAGAGACCCAGTACTTC.

The chain has TRBV12-2 and TRBJ1-4; TRBD1, the table's D call, lacks a check against the DNA. TRBV12-2 is a recognized pseudogene. The CDR3 has 19 residues. The CDR3 is CASRLDPDRATEGNEKLFF. As DNA, the CDR3 is TGTGCAAGTCGCTTAGACCCGGACAGGGCGACCGAGGGGAATGAAAAACTGTTTTTT.

The chain recombines TRBV5-1 with TRBJ1-3; D unclear. The CDR3 is 16 residues long. Germline V gene sequence: CDR1 SGHRS, CDR2 YFSETQ. V shed 1 base and J shed 3 bases, with 14 bases lying between them. For the CDR3, the DNA is TGCGCCAGCAGCTTGTTGGCGGACGCGCGTGGAAACACCATATATTTT. Translated, it gives CASSLLADARGNTIYF. Full variable domain (outside the CDR3, taken from reference TRBV5-1 and TRBJ1-3): KAGVTQTPRYLIKTRGQQVTLSCSPISGHRSVSWYQQTPGQGLQFLFEYFSETQRNKGNFPGRFSGRQFSNSRSEMNVSTLELGDSALYLCASSLLADARGNTIYFGEGSWLTVV.

The chain couples TRBV5-5 to TRBJ2-3; possibly TRBD1 for D (5 bases). The ends were cut back, 10 bases at V and 2 bases at J, with 17 bases in the middle. Germline V lookup: CDR1 SGHKS, CDR2 YYEKEE (reference sequence). The CDR3 spans 14 residues. CDR3 nucleotide sequence: TGTGCCTCTTGCCCGACAGCGTTCACAGATACGCAGTATTTT. Amino acids: CASCPTAFTDTQYF.

The CDR3 here is CASSIVLPPRDYGYTF. CDR3 bases: TGTGCCAGTAGTATAGTCTTGCCTCCCCGAGACTATGGCTACACCTTC. V and J are TRBV19 and TRBJ1-2; no definite D call. This CDR3 comprises 16 residues. CDR1 and CDR2 from the germline V gene are LNHDA and SQIVND (reference sequence). V lost 1 base and J lost 3, with 15 bases in between.